The clone carrying this T cell receptor (beta chain) occurred a few times. The antigen is undetermined. Molecular barcoding with unique molecular identifiers was used for the TCRbeta library. TCRdb called the PCR reads again in MiXCR, with one record for every CDR3 protein. The data show 200,000 or so distinct CDR3 sequences, about 8.4% seen once. The data were obtained in a study of T-cell reconstitution after alpha-beta-depleted transplantation in children. Trimming took off 4 bases at V and 3 bases at J, with 18 bases between the two ends. The CDR3 covers 16 residues. Germline values: CDR1 SGHDT, CDR2 YYEEEE. General observations from the study: T-cell counts and diversity at one year post-transplant came mainly from newly produced T cells. TCRbeta diversity was high at day 60 in some patients (a result of surviving recipient T cells and thymic progenitors). Several hundred expanded graft clones reportedly were the source of alpha-beta T cells about two months after transplant.

V is TRBV5-6 and J is TRBJ2-3; D is unclear. The clonotype originates from a male patient between 2 and 10 years old who had a stem cell transplant for acute myeloid leukemia, so the T cells may come from the graft donor. This specimen was PBMCs, mostly from graft donor cells, taken 360 days after TCRalphabeta/CD19-depleted stem cell transplant. CDR3 loop: CASSERVLARTDTQYF. The CDR3, as DNA: TGTGCCAGCAGCGAAAGAGTACTTGCTAGGACAGATACGCAGTATTTT.